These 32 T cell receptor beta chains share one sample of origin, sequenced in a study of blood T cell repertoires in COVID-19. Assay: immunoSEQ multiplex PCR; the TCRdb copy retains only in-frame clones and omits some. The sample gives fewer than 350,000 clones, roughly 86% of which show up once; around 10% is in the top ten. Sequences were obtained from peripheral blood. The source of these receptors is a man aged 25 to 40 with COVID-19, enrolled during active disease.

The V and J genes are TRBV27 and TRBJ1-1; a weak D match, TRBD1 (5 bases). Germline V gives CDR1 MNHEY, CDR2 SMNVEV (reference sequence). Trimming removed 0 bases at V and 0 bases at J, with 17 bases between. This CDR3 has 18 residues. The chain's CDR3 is CASSLSSRQSSLNTEAFF. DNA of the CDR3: TGTGCCAGCAGTTTATCATCCCGACAGTCGTCACTGAACACTGAAGCTTTCTTT.

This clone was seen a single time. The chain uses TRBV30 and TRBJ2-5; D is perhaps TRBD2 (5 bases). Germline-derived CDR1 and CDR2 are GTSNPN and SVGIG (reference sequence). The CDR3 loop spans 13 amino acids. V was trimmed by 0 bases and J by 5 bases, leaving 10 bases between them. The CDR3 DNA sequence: TGTGCCTGGAGTGTAATCACGGGGGAGACCCAGTACTTC. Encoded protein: CAWSVITGETQYF.

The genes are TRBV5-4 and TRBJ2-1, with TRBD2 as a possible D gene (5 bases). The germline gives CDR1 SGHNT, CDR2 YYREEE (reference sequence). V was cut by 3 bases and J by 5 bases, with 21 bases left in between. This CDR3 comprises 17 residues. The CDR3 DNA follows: TGTGCCAGCAGCTCGGCTTTGGTTCGGGGTCAGAACAATGAGCAGTTCTTC. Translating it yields CASSSALVRGQNNEQFF.

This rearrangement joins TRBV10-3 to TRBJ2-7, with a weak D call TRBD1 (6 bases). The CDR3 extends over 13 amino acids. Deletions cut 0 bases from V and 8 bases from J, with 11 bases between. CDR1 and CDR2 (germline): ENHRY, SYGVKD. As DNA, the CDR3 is TGTGCCATCAGTGAGTCGGGGGACAAAAAGCAGTACTTC. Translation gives CAISESGDKKQYF.

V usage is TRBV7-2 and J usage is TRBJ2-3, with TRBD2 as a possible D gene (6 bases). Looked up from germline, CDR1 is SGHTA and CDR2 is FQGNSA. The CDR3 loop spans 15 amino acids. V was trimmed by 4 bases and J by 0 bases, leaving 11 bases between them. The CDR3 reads CASSSPSVSTDTQYF. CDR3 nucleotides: TGTGCCAGCAGCTCCCCTAGCGTTAGCACAGATACGCAGTATTTT.

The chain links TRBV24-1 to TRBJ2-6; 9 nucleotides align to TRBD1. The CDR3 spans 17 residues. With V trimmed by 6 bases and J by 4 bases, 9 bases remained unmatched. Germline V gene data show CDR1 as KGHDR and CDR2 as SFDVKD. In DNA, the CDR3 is TGTGCCACCAGTCCCGGGACAGGGAGGTCCGGGGCCAACGTCCTGACTTTC. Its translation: CATSPGTGRSGANVLTF.

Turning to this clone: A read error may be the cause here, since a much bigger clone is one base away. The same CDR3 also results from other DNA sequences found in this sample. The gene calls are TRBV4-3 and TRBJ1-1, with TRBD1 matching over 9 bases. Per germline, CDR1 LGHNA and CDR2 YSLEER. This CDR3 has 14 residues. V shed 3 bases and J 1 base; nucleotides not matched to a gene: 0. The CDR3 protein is CASSQDRGNTEAFF. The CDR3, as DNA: TGCGCCAGCAGCCAGGACAGGGGGAACACTGAAGCTTTCTTT.

Here the CDR3 reads CASSPTSRGLGETQYF. In DNA form, the CDR3 reads TGTGCCAGCAGTCCGACCAGCAGGGGGCTTGGGGAGACCCAGTACTTC. The V and J genes are TRBV9 and TRBJ2-5; 8 nucleotides line up with TRBD1. CDR1 SGDLS and CDR2 YYNGEE come from the germline V gene. Trimming cost V 5 bases and J 5 bases; bases outside gene matches: 14. CDR3 length: 16 amino acids.

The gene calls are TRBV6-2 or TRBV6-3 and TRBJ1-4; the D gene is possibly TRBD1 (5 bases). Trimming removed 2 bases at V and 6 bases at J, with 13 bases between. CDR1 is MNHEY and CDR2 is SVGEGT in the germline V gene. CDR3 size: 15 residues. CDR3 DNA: TGTGCCAGCAGTTACGGGTCAACAGGAGATGAAAAACTGTTTTTT. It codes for CASSYGSTGDEKLFF.

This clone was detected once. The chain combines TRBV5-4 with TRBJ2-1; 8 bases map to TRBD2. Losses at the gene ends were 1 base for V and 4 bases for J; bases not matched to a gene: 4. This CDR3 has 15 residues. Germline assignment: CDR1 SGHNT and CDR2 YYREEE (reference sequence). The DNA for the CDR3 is TGTGCCAGCAGCTTGAGCGGGAGTGCGTACAATGAGCAGTTCTTC. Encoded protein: CASSLSGSAYNEQFF. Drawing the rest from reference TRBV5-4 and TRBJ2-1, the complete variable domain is ETGVTQSPTHLIKTRGQQVTLRCSSQSGHNTVSWYQQALGQGPQFIFQYYREEENGRGNFPPRFSGLQFPNYSSELNVNALELDDSALYLCASSLSGSAYNEQFFGPGTRLTVL.

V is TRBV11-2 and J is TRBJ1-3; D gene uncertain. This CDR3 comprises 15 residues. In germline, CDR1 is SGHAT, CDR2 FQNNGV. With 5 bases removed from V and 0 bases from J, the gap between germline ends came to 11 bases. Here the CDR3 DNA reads TGTGCCAGCAGCCCTGGGCCCGACTCTGGAAACACCATATATTTT. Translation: CASSPGPDSGNTIYF.

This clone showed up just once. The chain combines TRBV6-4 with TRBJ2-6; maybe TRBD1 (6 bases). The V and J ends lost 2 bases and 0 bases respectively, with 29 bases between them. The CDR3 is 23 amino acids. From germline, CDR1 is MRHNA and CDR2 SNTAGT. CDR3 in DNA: TGTGCCAGCAGTGACAACGACAGTATGGGGGCTGGAATCAAGAGCTCTGGGGCCAACGTCCTGACTTTC. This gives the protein CASSDNDSMGAGIKSSGANVLTF.

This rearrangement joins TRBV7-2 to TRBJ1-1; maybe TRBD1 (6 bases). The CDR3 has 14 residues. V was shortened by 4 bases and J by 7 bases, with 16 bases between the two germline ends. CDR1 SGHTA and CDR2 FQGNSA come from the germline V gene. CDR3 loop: CASSSAGGAFEAFF. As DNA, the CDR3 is TGTGCCAGCAGCTCCGCGGGGGGCGCCTTTGAAGCTTTCTTT.

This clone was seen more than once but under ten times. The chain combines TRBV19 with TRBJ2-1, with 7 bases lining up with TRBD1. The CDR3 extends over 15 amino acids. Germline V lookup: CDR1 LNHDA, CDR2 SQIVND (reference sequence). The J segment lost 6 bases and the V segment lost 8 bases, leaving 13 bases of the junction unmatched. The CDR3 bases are TGTGCCAGTCGCCGTGAAATGGGACAGATCAATGAGCAGTTCTTC. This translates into CASRREMGQINEQFF.

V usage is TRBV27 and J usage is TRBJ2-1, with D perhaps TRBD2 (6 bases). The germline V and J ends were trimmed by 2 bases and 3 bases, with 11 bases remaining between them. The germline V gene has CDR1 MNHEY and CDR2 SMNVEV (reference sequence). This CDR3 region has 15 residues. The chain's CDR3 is CASSLLAPGYNEQFF. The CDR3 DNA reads TGTGCCAGCAGTTTACTAGCGCCAGGCTACAATGAGCAGTTCTTC.

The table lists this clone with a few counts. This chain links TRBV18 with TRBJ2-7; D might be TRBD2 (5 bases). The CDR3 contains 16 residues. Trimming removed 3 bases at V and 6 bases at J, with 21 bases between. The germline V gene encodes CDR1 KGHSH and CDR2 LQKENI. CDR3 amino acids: CASSPGSASKRAEQYF. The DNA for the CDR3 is TGTGCCAGCTCACCGGGGAGTGCCTCTAAAAGGGCCGAGCAGTACTTC.

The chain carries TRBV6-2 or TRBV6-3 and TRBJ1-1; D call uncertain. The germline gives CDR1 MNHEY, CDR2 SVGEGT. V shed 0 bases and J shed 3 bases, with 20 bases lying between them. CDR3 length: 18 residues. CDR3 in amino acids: CASSYSTWAYSTDTEAFF. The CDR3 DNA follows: TGTGCCAGCAGTTACTCGACATGGGCCTACTCGACGGACACTGAAGCTTTCTTT.

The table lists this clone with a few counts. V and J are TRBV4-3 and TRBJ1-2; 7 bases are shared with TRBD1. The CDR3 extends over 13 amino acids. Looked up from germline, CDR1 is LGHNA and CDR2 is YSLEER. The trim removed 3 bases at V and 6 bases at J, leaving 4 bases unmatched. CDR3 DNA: TGCGCCAGCAGCCATAGGACAGGCCATGGCTACACCTTC. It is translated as CASSHRTGHGYTF.

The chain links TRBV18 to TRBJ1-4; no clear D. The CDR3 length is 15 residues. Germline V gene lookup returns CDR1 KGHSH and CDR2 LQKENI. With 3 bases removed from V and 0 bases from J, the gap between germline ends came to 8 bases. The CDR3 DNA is TGTGCCAGCTCACCCCCCCTTACAACTAATGAAAAACTGTTTTTT. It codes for CASSPPLTTNEKLFF. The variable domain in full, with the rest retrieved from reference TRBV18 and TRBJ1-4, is NAGVMQNPRHLVRRRGQEARLRCSPMKGHSHVYWYRQLPEEGLKFMVYLQKENIIDESGMPKERFSAEFPKEGPSILRIQQVVRGDSAAYFCASSPPLTTNEKLFFGSGTQLSVL.

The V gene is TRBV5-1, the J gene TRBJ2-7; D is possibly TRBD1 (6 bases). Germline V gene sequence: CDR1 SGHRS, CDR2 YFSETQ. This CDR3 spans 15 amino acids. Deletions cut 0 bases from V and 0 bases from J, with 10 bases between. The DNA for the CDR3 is TGCGCCAGCAGCTTGGTACAGGGAGTCTCCTACGAGCAGTACTTC. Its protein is CASSLVQGVSYEQYF.

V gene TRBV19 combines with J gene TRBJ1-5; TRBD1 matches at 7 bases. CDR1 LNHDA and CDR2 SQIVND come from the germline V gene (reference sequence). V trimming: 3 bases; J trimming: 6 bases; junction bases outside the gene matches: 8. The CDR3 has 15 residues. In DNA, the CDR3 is TGTGCCAGTAGTATTTCAGGGGCAGGGGGTCAGCCCCAGCATTTT. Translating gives CASSISGAGGQPQHF.

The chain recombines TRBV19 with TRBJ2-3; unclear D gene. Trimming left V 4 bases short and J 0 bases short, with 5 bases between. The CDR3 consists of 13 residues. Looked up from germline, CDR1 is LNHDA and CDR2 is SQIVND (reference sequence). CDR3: CASSKLSTDTQYF. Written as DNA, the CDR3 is TGTGCCAGTAGTAAGCTCAGCACAGATACGCAGTATTTT.

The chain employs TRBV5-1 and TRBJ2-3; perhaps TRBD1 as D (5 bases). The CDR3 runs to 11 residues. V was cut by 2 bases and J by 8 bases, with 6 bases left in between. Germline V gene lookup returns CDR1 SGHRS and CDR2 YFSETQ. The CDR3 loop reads CASSLRGTQYF. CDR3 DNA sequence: TGCGCCAGCAGCTTAAGGGGTACGCAGTATTTT.

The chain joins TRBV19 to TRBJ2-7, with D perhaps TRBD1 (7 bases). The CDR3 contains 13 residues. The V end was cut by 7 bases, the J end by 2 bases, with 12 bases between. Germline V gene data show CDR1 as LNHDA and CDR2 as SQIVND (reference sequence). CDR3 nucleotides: TGTGCCAGTAAGGCAGGGGGGCCCTACGAGCAGTACTTC. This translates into CASKAGGPYEQYF. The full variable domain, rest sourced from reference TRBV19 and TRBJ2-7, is DGGITQSPKYLFRKEGQNVTLSCEQNLNHDAMYWYRQDPGQGLRLIYYSQIVNDFQKGDIAEGYSVSREKKESFPLTVTSAQKNPTAFYLCASKAGGPYEQYFGPGTRLTVT.

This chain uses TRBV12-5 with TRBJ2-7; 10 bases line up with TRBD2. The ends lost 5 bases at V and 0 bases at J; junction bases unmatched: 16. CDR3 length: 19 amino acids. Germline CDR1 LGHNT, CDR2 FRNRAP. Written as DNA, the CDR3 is TGTGCTAGTGGTCTCCGCCACTTAGCGGGGGGAATATTCTCCTACGAGCAGTACTTC. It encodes CASGLRHLAGGIFSYEQYF.

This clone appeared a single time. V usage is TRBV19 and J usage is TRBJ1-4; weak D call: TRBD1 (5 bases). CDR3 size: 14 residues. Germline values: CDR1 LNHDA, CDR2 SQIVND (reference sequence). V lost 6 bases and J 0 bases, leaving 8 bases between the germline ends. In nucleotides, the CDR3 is TGTGCCAGTAGGACGGGGGCAACTAATGAAAAACTGTTTTTT. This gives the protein CASRTGATNEKLFF.

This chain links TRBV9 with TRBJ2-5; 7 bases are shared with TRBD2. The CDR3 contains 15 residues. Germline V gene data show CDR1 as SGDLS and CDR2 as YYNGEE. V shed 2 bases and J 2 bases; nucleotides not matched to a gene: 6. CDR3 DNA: TGTGCCAGCAGCGTTCGACCTAGCGGACAAGAGACCCAGTACTTC. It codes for CASSVRPSGQETQYF.

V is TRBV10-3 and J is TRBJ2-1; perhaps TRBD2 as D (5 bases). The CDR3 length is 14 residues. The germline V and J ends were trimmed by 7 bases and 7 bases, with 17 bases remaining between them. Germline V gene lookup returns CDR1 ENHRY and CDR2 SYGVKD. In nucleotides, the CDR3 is TGTGCCATCAAAGCGTCCGGACTGGGGAATGAGCAGTTCTTC. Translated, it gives CAIKASGLGNEQFF.

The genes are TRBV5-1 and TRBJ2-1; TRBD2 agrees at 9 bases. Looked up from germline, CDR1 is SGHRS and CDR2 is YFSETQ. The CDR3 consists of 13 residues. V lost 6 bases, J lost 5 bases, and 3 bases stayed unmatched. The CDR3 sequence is CASKREVDNEQFF. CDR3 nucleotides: TGCGCCAGCAAGCGGGAGGTCGACAATGAGCAGTTCTTC.

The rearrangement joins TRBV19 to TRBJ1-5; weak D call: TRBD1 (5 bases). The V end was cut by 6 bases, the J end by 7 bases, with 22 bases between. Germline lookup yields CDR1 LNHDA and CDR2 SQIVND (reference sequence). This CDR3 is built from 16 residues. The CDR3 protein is CASRPREGPWSQPQHF. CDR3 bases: TGTGCCAGTAGACCCAGGGAGGGGCCCTGGAGCCAGCCCCAGCATTTT. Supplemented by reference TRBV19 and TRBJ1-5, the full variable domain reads DGGITQSPKYLFRKEGQNVTLSCEQNLNHDAMYWYRQDPGQGLRLIYYSQIVNDFQKGDIAEGYSVSREKKESFPLTVTSAQKNPTAFYLCASRPREGPWSQPQHFGDGTRLSIL.

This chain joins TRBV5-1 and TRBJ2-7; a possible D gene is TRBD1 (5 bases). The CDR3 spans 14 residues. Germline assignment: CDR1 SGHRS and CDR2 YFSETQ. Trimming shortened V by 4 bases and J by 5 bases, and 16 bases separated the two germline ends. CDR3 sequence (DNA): TGCGCCAGCAGCGTACGTACAGGAGTTGACGAGCAGTACTTC. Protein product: CASSVRTGVDEQYF.

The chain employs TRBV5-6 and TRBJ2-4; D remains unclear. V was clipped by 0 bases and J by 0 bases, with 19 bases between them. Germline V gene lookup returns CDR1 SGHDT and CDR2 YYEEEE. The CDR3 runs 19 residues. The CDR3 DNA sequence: TGTGCCAGCAGCTTGGGAGGTCCCACCGGTATCCTAGCCAAAAACATTCAGTACTTC. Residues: CASSLGGPTGILAKNIQYF.